The 30 T cell receptor beta chains below come from one sample, sequenced in a study of T cells in Graves' hyperthyroidism and ophthalmopathy. Researchers amplified the TCR beta CDR3 regions from RNA transcripts. The HTBI primer set served for first-round RT-PCR of the TCR CDR3. TCRdb redid the calling of the multiplex PCR reads with MiXCR, one entry per CDR3 protein. The table records roughly 530,000 distinct CDR3 sequences, 17% of them present only once. Sequenced input: blood. The receptors come from a woman younger than 30 with Graves' ophthalmopathy.

This clonotype has at least ten counts. The chain is built from TRBV28 and TRBJ1-1; the match to TRBD1 covers 8 bases. There are 14 residues in the CDR3. In germline, CDR1 is MDHEN, CDR2 SYDVKM. Trimming cost V 5 bases and J 4 bases; bases outside gene matches: 6. CDR3 protein: CASSPRDRITEAFF. The CDR3 DNA follows: TGTGCCAGCAGTCCCCGGGACAGGATCACTGAAGCTTTCTTT.

This clonotype was counted ten times or more. The chain uses TRBV27 and TRBJ2-3; D tentatively fits TRBD1 or TRBD2 (6 bases each). Trimming removed 1 base from V and 6 bases from J, with 14 bases in between. The V gene's germline CDR1 is MNHEY and CDR2 SMNVEV (reference sequence). The CDR3 is made up of 15 amino acids. This CDR3 reads CASSLLGPGADTQYF. The CDR3 DNA sequence: TGTGCCAGCAGTTTATTGGGCCCGGGGGCGGATACGCAGTATTTT.

The CDR3 DNA sequence: TGTGCCGGGGGTGAGAACACTGAAGCTTTCTTT. Its protein product is CAGGENTEAFF. The V and J genes are TRBV7-9 and TRBJ1-1; possibly TRBD1 for D (5 bases). The V end lost 11 bases, the J end lost 1 base, and 8 bases lay between the germline ends. The CDR3 consists of 11 residues. CDR1 and CDR2 (germline): SEHNR, FQNEAQ (reference sequence).

Ten or more counts support this clonotype. The V gene is TRBV28, the J gene TRBJ2-3, with unresolved D. Between the trimmed V and J ends, which lost 5 bases and 5 bases, there was a span of 14 bases. Per the germline V gene, CDR1 is MDHEN and CDR2 is SYDVKM. CDR3 size: 14 residues. DNA for the CDR3: TGTGCCAGCAGTCAGACTTCAGTAGGAGATACGCAGTATTTT. Encoded protein: CASSQTSVGDTQYF.

This clonotype was recorded at least ten times. V and J are TRBV10-3 and TRBJ2-7; no reliable D call. The germline V gene has CDR1 ENHRY and CDR2 SYGVKD. Between the trimmed V and J ends, which lost 4 bases and 3 bases, there was a span of 7 bases. The length of the CDR3 is 12 residues. The CDR3 region has the DNA TGTGCCATCAGTGGAACGGACTACGAGCAGTACTTC. Translated: CAISGTDYEQYF.

This sequence joins TRBV29-1 and TRBJ2-5; D may be TRBD2 (6 bases). Between the trimmed V and J ends, which lost 0 bases and 5 bases, there was a span of 16 bases. Germline assignment: CDR1 SQVTM and CDR2 ANQGSEA. The CDR3 runs to 15 residues. The CDR3 protein is CSVEEPGRQEETQYF. In nucleotides, the CDR3 is TGCAGCGTTGAAGAGCCGGGGAGGCAGGAGGAGACCCAGTACTTC.

This clonotype has more than one count but fewer than ten. This CDR3 reads CASSPRTAPPEQYF. The CDR3 nucleotides are TGTGCCAGCAGCCCCAGGACAGCGCCGCCCGAGCAGTACTTC. The chain joins TRBV7-9 to TRBJ2-7, with TRBD1 as a possible D gene (6 bases). The CDR3 extends over 14 amino acids. Trimming cost V 5 bases and J 6 bases, with 17 bases left between them. Per germline, CDR1 SEHNR and CDR2 FQNEAQ (reference sequence).

Many counts were recorded for this clonotype. The chain recombines TRBV30 with TRBJ1-1; tentatively, D is TRBD1 (5 bases). Trimming cost V 3 bases and J 6 bases, with 11 bases left between them. The germline CDR1 and CDR2 sequences are GTSNPN and SVGIG (reference sequence). CDR3 length: 12 amino acids. The CDR3 DNA reads TGTGCCTGGAGATGGGACGGCGCTGAAGCTTTCTTT. It is translated as CAWRWDGAEAFF.

This clonotype was recorded many times. The rearrangement links TRBV6-5 to TRBJ2-7; D gene ambiguous. V was pared by 2 bases and J by 6 bases, with 14 bases between. The CDR3 has 14 amino acids. CDR1 is MNHEY and CDR2 is SVGAGI in the germline V gene. This chain's CDR3 is CASSYQPLTGEQYF. The CDR3 bases are TGTGCCAGCAGTTACCAACCATTGACCGGCGAGCAGTACTTC.

This clonotype has more than one count but fewer than ten. The V and J genes are TRBV9 and TRBJ2-7; the D gene is possibly TRBD1 (5 bases). This CDR3 contains 14 residues. V was shortened by 3 bases and J by 0 bases, with 10 bases between the two germline ends. In germline, CDR1 is SGDLS, CDR2 YYNGEE. CDR3 sequence: CASSGGHTSYEQYF. The CDR3 DNA is TGTGCCAGCAGCGGGGGCCATACCTCCTACGAGCAGTACTTC.

This clonotype was counted a few times. The V and J genes are TRBV20-1 and TRBJ2-5; 9 positions match TRBD1. Per the germline V gene, CDR1 is DFQATT and CDR2 is SNEGSKA (reference sequence). CDR3 length: 13 amino acids. Trimming took 6 bases from V and 2 from J; bases not matched to a gene: 4. As DNA, the CDR3 is TGCAGTGCACCGGGACAGGGACAAGAGACCCAGTACTTC. Translating it yields CSAPGQGQETQYF.

This chain connects TRBV19 to TRBJ1-5, with TRBD1 identical over 10 bases. V lost 7 bases, J lost 3 bases, and 21 bases stayed unmatched. The CDR3 length is 20 residues. Germline V gene data show CDR1 as LNHDA and CDR2 as SQIVND (reference sequence). The CDR3 bases are TGTGCCAGTACCCCCCAGGCGGGACAGGGGATCCCAACCATCAATCAGCCCCAGCATTTT. Translating it yields CASTPQAGQGIPTINQPQHF.

The table lists this clonotype with a few counts. The V gene is TRBV20-1, the J gene TRBJ1-4; 10 nucleotides align to TRBD1. Germline lookup yields CDR1 DFQATT and CDR2 SNEGSKA (reference sequence). J gave up 1 base and V 5 bases, and 10 bases lay outside the gene matches. CDR3 length: 17 residues. The CDR3 DNA follows: TGCAGTGCTGAACGGGACAGGGGAAGGGGAACTAATGAAAAACTGTTTTTT. Protein: CSAERDRGRGTNEKLFF.

This clonotype has at least ten counts. The chain couples TRBV28 to TRBJ1-5; D unclear. The ends were cut back, 5 bases at V and 4 bases at J, with 6 bases in the middle. Germline V lookup: CDR1 MDHEN, CDR2 SYDVKM. The CDR3 extends over 12 amino acids. The CDR3 loop is CASSPVNQPQHF. The CDR3 DNA sequence: TGTGCCAGCAGTCCAGTGAATCAGCCCCAGCATTTT.

The chain is built from TRBV30 and TRBJ2-4, with TRBD1 identical over 9 bases. Germline-derived CDR1 and CDR2 are GTSNPN and SVGIG (reference sequence). This CDR3 comprises 13 residues. The J segment lost 7 bases and the V segment lost 4 bases, leaving 5 bases of the junction unmatched. CDR3 nucleotide sequence: TGTGCCTGGACCCCCGGGACAGGGAACATTCAGTACTTC. Its translation: CAWTPGTGNIQYF.

This clonotype came up many times. The chain is built from TRBV6-2 or TRBV6-3 and TRBJ2-1; D perhaps matches TRBD2 (5 bases). V gave up 2 bases and J gave up 8 bases, with 7 bases separating them. The V gene's germline CDR1 is MNHEY and CDR2 SVGEGT. The CDR3 consists of 12 residues. The CDR3, as DNA: TGTGCCAGCAGTTACGACGGGGATGAGCAGTTCTTC. It encodes CASSYDGDEQFF.

This clonotype has more than one count but fewer than ten. The rearrangement uses TRBV6-1 and TRBJ1-1; D is undetermined. CDR3 size: 17 residues. V was shortened by 5 bases and J by 7 bases, with 26 bases between the two germline ends. Per germline, CDR1 MNHNS and CDR2 SASEGT. The chain's CDR3 is CASSYHSQRLPGVEAFF. CDR3 bases: TGTGCCAGCAGTTACCACAGCCAAAGACTTCCGGGCGTTGAAGCTTTCTTT.

This clonotype showed up many times. The chain couples TRBV5-1 to TRBJ2-7; D uncertain. The germline V gene encodes CDR1 SGHRS and CDR2 YFSETQ. Trimming took off 0 bases at V and 1 base at J, with 8 bases between the two ends. This CDR3 contains 14 residues. CDR3 sequence (DNA): TGCGCCAGCAGCTTGGCCGGAGCGTCCTACGAGCAGTACTTC. This sequence encodes CASSLAGASYEQYF.

The gene calls are TRBV29-1 and TRBJ2-7; 8 bases fit TRBD1. The CDR3 totals 13 residues. CDR1 is SQVTM and CDR2 is ANQGSEA in the germline V gene. Germline trimming cut 7 bases from V and 5 bases from J; bases unmatched to any gene: 10. This CDR3 reads CSAGQGISHEQYF. Written as DNA, the CDR3 is TGCAGCGCTGGACAGGGCATTAGTCACGAGCAGTACTTC.

The chain uses TRBV6-1 and TRBJ1-5, with D perhaps matching TRBD1 (6 bases). Germline V gives CDR1 MNHNS, CDR2 SASEGT. Trimming left V 6 bases short and J 5 bases short, with 14 bases between. The CDR3 runs to 14 residues. The CDR3 DNA reads TGTGCCAGCAGCCTTAACAGGGCTGATCAGCCCCAGCATTTT. Its translation: CASSLNRADQPQHF.

This clonotype showed up just a few times. The chain has TRBV19 and TRBJ2-7; D is undetermined. Trimming shortened V by 4 bases and J by 2 bases, and 6 bases separated the two germline ends. Germline V gives CDR1 LNHDA, CDR2 SQIVND (reference sequence). The CDR3 contains 12 residues. CDR3 DNA sequence: TGTGCCAGTAGTAATCTCGCCTACGAGCAGTACTTC. This sequence encodes CASSNLAYEQYF.

This clonotype was observed many times. V usage is TRBV3-1 and J usage is TRBJ1-1; D ambiguous. Between the trimmed V and J ends, which lost 1 base and 0 bases, there was a span of 6 bases. The CDR3 has 14 residues. Germline CDR1 LGHDT, CDR2 YNNKEL (reference sequence). The CDR3 reads CASSQAAVNTEAFF. In DNA, the CDR3 is TGTGCCAGCAGCCAAGCCGCGGTGAACACTGAAGCTTTCTTT.

The chain recombines TRBV29-1 with TRBJ2-2; D unclear. The CDR3 totals 13 residues. Germline loops: CDR1 SQVTM, CDR2 ANQGSEA. V was clipped by 0 bases and J by 7 bases, with 9 bases between them. CDR3 residues: CSVEELSGGELFF. The DNA of the CDR3 is TGCAGCGTTGAAGAATTAAGTGGCGGGGAGCTGTTTTTT.

This clonotype was seen a handful of times. The rearrangement uses TRBV6-2 or TRBV6-3 and TRBJ2-1; weak D call: TRBD1 (6 bases). This CDR3 spans 13 amino acids. The V gene's germline CDR1 is MNHEY and CDR2 SVGEGT. Trimming cost V 2 bases and J 4 bases, with 6 bases left between them. CDR3 DNA: TGTGCCAGCAGTTACAGGGGGTACAATGAGCAGTTCTTC. This encodes CASSYRGYNEQFF.

This clonotype was picked up many times. V gene TRBV7-9 combines with J gene TRBJ2-3; 9 positions agree with TRBD2. There are 16 residues in the CDR3. Germline V gives CDR1 SEHNR, CDR2 FQNEAQ (reference sequence). The ends lost 5 bases at V and 4 bases at J; junction bases unmatched: 10. CDR3 residues: CASSRPPAGGPDTQYF. In DNA form, the CDR3 reads TGTGCCAGCAGCCGACCCCCGGCGGGAGGGCCAGATACGCAGTATTTT.

This clonotype has a handful of counts. The V and J genes are TRBV2 and TRBJ2-1; D unresolved. The CDR3 consists of 13 residues. V gave up 0 bases and J gave up 4 bases, with 4 bases separating them. Germline CDR1 and CDR2: SNHLY and FYNNEI. The CDR3 loop is CASSEALYNEQFF. The CDR3 DNA reads TGTGCCAGCAGTGAAGCTCTATACAATGAGCAGTTCTTC.

This clonotype came up many times. V is TRBV18 and J is TRBJ1-1; no clear D. Between the trimmed V and J ends, which lost 2 bases and 1 base, there was a span of 8 bases. The CDR3 runs 14 residues. Germline CDR1 KGHSH, CDR2 LQKENI. CDR3 loop: CASSPWEENTEAFF. DNA for the CDR3: TGTGCCAGCTCACCATGGGAAGAGAACACTGAAGCTTTCTTT.

In its sample, this clonotype was seen many times. CDR3 sequence (DNA): TGTGCCATCAGTGCCACTAGCGGGAGGGCCGTCGGGGAGCTGTTTTTT. Its protein is CAISATSGRAVGELFF. The rearrangement joins TRBV10-3 to TRBJ2-2; 13 bases fit TRBD2. The J segment lost 7 bases and the V segment lost 4 bases, leaving 6 bases of the junction unmatched. CDR1 is ENHRY and CDR2 is SYGVKD in the germline V gene. This CDR3 has 16 residues.

Only a few counts were recorded for this clonotype. V gene TRBV10-2 combines with J gene TRBJ2-7, with D uncertain. Germline lookup yields CDR1 WSHSY and CDR2 SAAADI. CDR3 length equals 12 residues. Trimming removed 1 base from V and 5 bases from J, with 6 bases in between. In nucleotides, the CDR3 is TGCGCCAGCAGTGAGTGGGGTAACGAGCAGTACTTC. This encodes CASSEWGNEQYF.

This clonotype showed up many times. As DNA, the CDR3 is TGTGCCAGCAGCTTAGTGGCGGGGGGTACCTACGAGCAGTACTTC. Its protein product is CASSLVAGGTYEQYF. The chain uses TRBV11-2 and TRBJ2-7, with 8 positions matching TRBD2. The germline V gene encodes CDR1 SGHAT and CDR2 FQNNGV. The V segment lost 1 base and the J segment 2 bases; nucleotides outside the gene matches: 4. The CDR3 spans 15 residues.